The 19 T cell receptor beta chains listed next were all sequenced from one sample in a study of cytomegalovirus exposure and HLA in healthy donors. The PCR made use of 60 Vbeta and 13 Jbeta primers. Using immunoSEQ multiplex PCR, the repertoire was profiled, and TCRdb retains in-frame clones only, with some absent. The sample lists about 120,000 clones, approximately 80% occurring once. Sequences were obtained from PBMCs. All receptors come from a man younger than 35 in good health and CMV-seropositive.

In this sample, this clone turned up a few times. J is TRBJ2-3 and V is TRBV11-2; a possible D gene is TRBD2 (6 bases). Trimming pared 4 bases from V and 4 bases from J, leaving 15 bases between. Germline-derived CDR1 and CDR2 are SGHAT and FQNNGV. This CDR3 is 15 amino acids long. As DNA, the CDR3 is TGTGCCAGCAGCTCCCGCGGGACGCCCCCAGATACGCAGTATTTT. This gives the protein CASSSRGTPPDTQYF.

The V call is TRBV4-2, the J call TRBJ2-7, with D maybe TRBD2 (6 bases). The CDR3 runs to 16 residues. The germline V and J ends were trimmed by 3 bases and 0 bases, with 15 bases remaining between them. Germline V lookup: CDR1 LGHNA, CDR2 YNFKEQ. In DNA form, the CDR3 reads TGTGCCAGCAGCCACCTCGCCGGGACTTTCTCCTACGAGCAGTACTTC. Residues: CASSHLAGTFSYEQYF.

The chain employs TRBV7-2 and TRBJ2-7, with TRBD2 identical over 10 bases. This CDR3 is 20 amino acids long. Germline V gene data show CDR1 as SGHTA and CDR2 as FQGNSA. J lost 6 bases, V lost 0 bases, and 20 bases had no gene match. CDR3 bases: TGTGCCAGCAGCTTAGCGGGCGGGCTAGAACTAGCGGGGATCCTGCTCGAGCAGTACTTC. Amino acids: CASSLAGGLELAGILLEQYF.

The V and J genes are TRBV28 and TRBJ1-1; TRBD1 might be the D (6 bases). Germline CDR1 and CDR2: MDHEN and SYDVKM. The CDR3 loop spans 17 amino acids. Trimming took 5 bases from V and 4 from J, leaving 23 bases between them. CDR3 sequence (DNA): TGTGCCAGCAGTCTCATCAGGGGAAGCAGAGGAGGCACTGAAGCTTTCTTT. This encodes CASSLIRGSRGGTEAFF. Variable domain in full (rest from reference TRBV28 and TRBJ1-1): DVKVTQSSRYLVKRTGEKVFLECVQDMDHENMFWYRQDPGLGLRLIYFSYDVKMKEKGDIPEGYSVSREKKERFSLILESASTNQTSMYLCASSLIRGSRGGTEAFFGQGTRLTVV.

This clone was recorded only once. The chain couples TRBV19 to TRBJ2-7, with 9 bases matching TRBD1. There are 15 residues in the CDR3. Germline CDR1 LNHDA, CDR2 SQIVND (reference sequence). V shed 4 bases, J shed 3 bases, and the junction held 7 bases outside the gene matches. CDR3 sequence: CASSSWDREGYEQYF. CDR3 bases: TGTGCCAGTAGTAGCTGGGACAGGGAGGGCTACGAGCAGTACTTC.

The genes are TRBV6-5 and TRBJ1-2; 8 bases are a match to TRBD1. After removal of 7 bases from V and 5 bases from J, the junction contained 9 bases not matched to a gene. CDR1 is MNHEY and CDR2 is SVGAGI in the germline V gene. The CDR3 contains 14 residues. The CDR3 coding sequence is TGTGCCAGCACGCTTGTAGACAGGGGATATGGCTACACCTTC. This sequence encodes CASTLVDRGYGYTF.

This sequence joins TRBV6-5 and TRBJ1-2, with a tentative D call TRBD1 (6 bases). Looked up from germline, CDR1 is MNHEY and CDR2 is SVGAGI. The CDR3 totals 15 residues. Trimming removed 2 bases at V and 5 bases at J, with 15 bases between. The CDR3 DNA is TGTGCCAGCAGTTACCCCAGGACAGAACTATATGGCTACACCTTC. Translated: CASSYPRTELYGYTF.

The V call is TRBV29-1, the J call TRBJ1-5, with TRBD1 as a possible D gene (6 bases). CDR3 size: 14 residues. Germline loops: CDR1 SQVTM, CDR2 ANQGSEA. V was pared by 7 bases and J by 3 bases, with 16 bases between. CDR3 nucleotides: TGCAGCGCTTTGGACAGCCAGTCCAATCAGCCCCAGCATTTT. Protein sequence: CSALDSQSNQPQHF.

This chain connects TRBV28 to TRBJ1-5, with TRBD1 identical over 7 bases. Trimming cost V 7 bases and J 2 bases; bases outside gene matches: 8. The CDR3 has 15 residues. Germline values: CDR1 MDHEN, CDR2 SYDVKM. The CDR3 is CASNHATGRNQPQHF. The CDR3 DNA follows: TGTGCCAGCAACCACGCGACAGGGCGCAATCAGCCCCAGCATTTT.

V gene TRBV7-9 combines with J gene TRBJ2-7, with 13 positions matching TRBD2. Per the germline V gene, CDR1 is SEHNR and CDR2 is FQNEAQ (reference sequence). The CDR3 length is 17 residues. Trimming took 4 bases from V and 2 from J; bases not matched to a gene: 8. CDR3 in amino acids: CASSSDGLAGDTYEQYF. The CDR3 DNA follows: TGTGCCAGCAGCTCAGACGGACTAGCGGGAGATACCTACGAGCAGTACTTC. Full variable domain (remainder filled in from reference TRBV7-9 and TRBJ2-7): DTGVSQNPRHKITKRGQNVTFRCDPISEHNRLYWYRQTLGQGPEFLTYFQNEAQLEKSRLLSDRFSAERPKGSFSTLEIQRTEQGDSAMYLCASSSDGLAGDTYEQYFGPGTRLTVT.

This clone occurred a few times. This chain connects TRBV6-5 to TRBJ1-1; D possibly corresponds to TRBD1 (5 bases). CDR1 and CDR2 (germline): MNHEY, SVGAGI. The CDR3 contains 13 residues. Trimming removed 8 bases at V and 3 bases at J, with 13 bases between. The CDR3 loop is CASRLTEYTEAFF. The DNA of the CDR3 is TGTGCCAGCCGATTGACAGAATACACTGAAGCTTTCTTT.

The chain combines TRBV2 with TRBJ1-2, with a possible D match to TRBD1 (6 bases). V was pared by 5 bases and J by 7 bases, with 26 bases between. The length of the CDR3 is 17 residues. The germline gives CDR1 SNHLY, CDR2 FYNNEI. This chain's CDR3 is CASSPSLIPGEFGGYTF. CDR3 DNA: TGTGCCAGCAGTCCGAGCCTAATCCCAGGGGAATTCGGTGGCTACACCTTC.

CDR3 sequence: CASSFGGPSQPQHF. For the CDR3, the DNA is TGTGCCAGCAGCTTTGGAGGTCCCAGTCAGCCCCAGCATTTT. The rearrangement links TRBV13 to TRBJ1-5, with no clear D. The germline CDR1 and CDR2 sequences are PRHDT and FYEKMQ (reference sequence). Trimming took off 3 bases at V and 6 bases at J, with 12 bases between the two ends. This CDR3 has 14 amino acids.

The chain links TRBV19 to TRBJ1-5; possibly TRBD1 for D (5 bases). The CDR3 has 17 residues. Between the trimmed V and J ends, which lost 0 bases and 6 bases, there was a span of 18 bases. The germline V gene has CDR1 LNHDA and CDR2 SQIVND (reference sequence). The CDR3 reads CASSIDRGGFLSQPQHF. CDR3 DNA: TGTGCCAGTAGTATAGATCGTGGGGGGTTCTTGTCTCAGCCCCAGCATTTT. The full variable domain, completed using reference TRBV19 and TRBJ1-5, is DGGITQSPKYLFRKEGQNVTLSCEQNLNHDAMYWYRQDPGQGLRLIYYSQIVNDFQKGDIAEGYSVSREKKESFPLTVTSAQKNPTAFYLCASSIDRGGFLSQPQHFGDGTRLSIL.

As concerns this clone: A read error may produce the germline difference seen at one junction end. This sequence joins TRBV7-9 and TRBJ2-3; weak D call: TRBD1 (6 bases). The CDR3 is 12 amino acids. Per germline, CDR1 SEHNR and CDR2 FQNEAQ (reference sequence). CDR3 protein: CASSPPTGTQYF. In DNA form, the CDR3 reads TGTGCCAGCAGCCCACCGACAGGTACGCAGTATTTT. The full variable domain, in which reference TRBV7-9 and TRBJ2-3 provide the parts outside the CDR3, is DTGVSQNPRHKITKRGQNVTFRCDPISEHNRLYWYRQTLGQGPEFLTYFQNEAQLEKSRLLSDRFSAERPKGSFSTLEIQRTEQGDSAMYLCASSPPTGTQYFGPGTRLTVL.

The V and J genes are TRBV6-4 and TRBJ1-6; D may be TRBD1 (6 bases). In germline, CDR1 is MRHNA, CDR2 SNTAGT. The length of the CDR3 is 15 residues. V lost 2 bases and J lost 7, with 12 bases in between. CDR3 sequence reads: CASSDQGTPNSPLHF. The CDR3 DNA reads as TGTGCCAGCAGTGACCAGGGGACCCCCAATTCACCCCTCCACTTT.

This clone was recorded a few times. The rearrangement joins TRBV19 to TRBJ1-2, with unresolved D. The CDR3 covers 12 residues. V gave up 8 bases and J gave up 2 bases, with 9 bases separating them. Germline V lookup: CDR1 LNHDA, CDR2 SQIVND (reference sequence). CDR3 loop: CASWRSNYGYTF. CDR3 nucleotides: TGTGCCAGTTGGCGGTCAAACTATGGCTACACCTTC.

This rearrangement joins TRBV30 to TRBJ1-2, with D possibly matching TRBD1 (5 bases). Germline CDR1 is GTSNPN and CDR2 is SVGIG (reference sequence). V lost 2 bases and J lost 0, with 16 bases in between. The CDR3 has 16 amino acids. CDR3 sequence reads: CAWSNDRLNSNYGYTF. The CDR3, as DNA: TGTGCCTGGAGTAATGACAGACTGAACTCTAACTATGGCTACACCTTC.

This rearrangement joins TRBV6-5 to TRBJ1-5; D call uncertain. CDR1 and CDR2 from the germline V gene are MNHEY and SVGAGI. The CDR3 spans 13 residues. V dropped 6 bases and J dropped 1 base, with 7 bases sitting between them. DNA of the CDR3: TGTGCCAGCAGGCGGGGAAGCAATCAGCCCCAGCATTTT. This sequence encodes CASRRGSNQPQHF.